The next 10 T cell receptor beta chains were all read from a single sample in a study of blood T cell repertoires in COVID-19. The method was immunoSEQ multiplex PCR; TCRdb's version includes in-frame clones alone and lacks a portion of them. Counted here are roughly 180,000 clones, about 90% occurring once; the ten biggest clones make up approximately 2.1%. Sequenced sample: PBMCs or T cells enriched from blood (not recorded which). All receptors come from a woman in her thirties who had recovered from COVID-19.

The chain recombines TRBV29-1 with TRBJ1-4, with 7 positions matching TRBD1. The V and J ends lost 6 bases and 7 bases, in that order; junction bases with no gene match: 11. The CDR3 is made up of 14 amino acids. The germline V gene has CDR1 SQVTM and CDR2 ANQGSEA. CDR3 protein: CSVLTTGPSEKLFF. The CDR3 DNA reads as TGCAGCGTCCTAACGACAGGGCCCAGTGAAAAACTGTTTTTT.

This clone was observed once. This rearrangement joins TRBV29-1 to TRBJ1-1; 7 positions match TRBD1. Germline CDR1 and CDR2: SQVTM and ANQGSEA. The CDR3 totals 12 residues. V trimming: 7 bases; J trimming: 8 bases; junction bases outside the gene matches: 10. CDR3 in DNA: TGCAGCGCTACACTGACAGGGAGGGAAGCTTTCTTT. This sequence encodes CSATLTGREAFF.

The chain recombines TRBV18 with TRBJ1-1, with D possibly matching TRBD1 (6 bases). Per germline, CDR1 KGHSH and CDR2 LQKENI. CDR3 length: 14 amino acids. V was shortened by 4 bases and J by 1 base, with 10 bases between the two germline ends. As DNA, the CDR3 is TGTGCCAGCTCACTGTGGACAGAGAACACTGAAGCTTTCTTT. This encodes CASSLWTENTEAFF.

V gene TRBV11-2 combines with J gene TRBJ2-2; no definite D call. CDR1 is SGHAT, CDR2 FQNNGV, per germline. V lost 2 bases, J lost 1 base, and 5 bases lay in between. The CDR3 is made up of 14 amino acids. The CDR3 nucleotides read TGTGCCAGCAGCTTAACGGTGAACACCGGGGAGCTGTTTTTT. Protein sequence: CASSLTVNTGELFF.

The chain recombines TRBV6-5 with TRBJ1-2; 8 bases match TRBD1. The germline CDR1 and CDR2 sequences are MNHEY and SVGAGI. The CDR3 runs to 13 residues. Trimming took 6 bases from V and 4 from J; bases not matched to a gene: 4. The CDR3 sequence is CASSGQGGYGYTF. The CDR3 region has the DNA TGTGCCAGCAGCGGACAGGGTGGCTATGGCTACACCTTC.

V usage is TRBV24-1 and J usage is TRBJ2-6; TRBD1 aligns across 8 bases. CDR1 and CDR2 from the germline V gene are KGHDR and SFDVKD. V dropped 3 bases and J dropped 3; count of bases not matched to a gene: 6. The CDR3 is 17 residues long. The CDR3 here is CATSDADRAGGANVLTF. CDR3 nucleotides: TGTGCCACCAGTGATGCGGACAGGGCGGGTGGGGCCAACGTCCTGACTTTC.

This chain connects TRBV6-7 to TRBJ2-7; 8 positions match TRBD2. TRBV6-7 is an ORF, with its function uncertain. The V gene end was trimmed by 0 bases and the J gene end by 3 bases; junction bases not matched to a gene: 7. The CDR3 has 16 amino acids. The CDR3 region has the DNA TGTGCCAGCAGTTACTCGCAGCGGGGGCCTTACTACGAGCAGTACTTC. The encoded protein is CASSYSQRGPYYEQYF.

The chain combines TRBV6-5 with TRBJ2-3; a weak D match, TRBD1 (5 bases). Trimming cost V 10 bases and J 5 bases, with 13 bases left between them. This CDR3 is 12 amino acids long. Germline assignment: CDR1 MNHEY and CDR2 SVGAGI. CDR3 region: CATARDRDTQYF. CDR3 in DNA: TGTGCCACCGCCAGGGATAGAGATACGCAGTATTTT.

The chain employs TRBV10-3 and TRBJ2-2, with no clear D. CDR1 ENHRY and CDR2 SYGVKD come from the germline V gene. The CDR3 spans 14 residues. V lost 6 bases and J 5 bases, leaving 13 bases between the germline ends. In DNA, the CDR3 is TGTGCCATCAGGCACGAACGCAGTACCGGGGAGCTGTTTTTT. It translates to CAIRHERSTGELFF.

CDR3 coding DNA: TGTGCCATACAGGGGTACTCAGATACGCAGTATTTT. Amino acids: CAIQGYSDTQYF. The V and J genes are TRBV10-3 and TRBJ2-3; 7 bases agree with TRBD1. Trimming at V came to 9 bases and at J to 4 bases, leaving 4 bases not matched to a gene. This CDR3 region has 12 residues. The germline V gene has CDR1 ENHRY and CDR2 SYGVKD.